By sample share, the clone carrying this T cell receptor beta chain is medium-sized. J gave up 3 bases and V 10 bases, and 9 bases lay outside the gene matches. Germline V lookup: CDR1 MGHDK, CDR2 SYGVNS. The CDR3 extends over 15 amino acids. The data originate from a study of spatial heterogeneity in lung cancer. In the study overall: An average of more than ten raw reads was observed per unique TCR and UMI combination.

In the library, each TCR cDNA molecule bore its own unique molecular identifier. Each CDR3 protein is one row after TCRdb ran MiXCR on the 5' RACE reads. The profile shows over 2,000 distinct CDR3 sequences, approximately 16% of them singletons. As for time point: sample taken at primary tumor resection. Untreated early-stage non-small cell lung cancer patients, fewer than 85 in total, were the donors. Whole RNA from tumor, nontumor lung or frozen PBMC was sequenced unsorted. This clonotype was sampled from a male donor with early-stage non-small cell lung cancer. The chain recombines TRBV25-1 with TRBJ2-2; TRBD1 agrees at 9 bases. The specimen was normal lung tissue next to the tumor, collected at surgery. CDR3 residues: CATSQDRGYTGELFF. CDR3 sequence (DNA): TGTGCCACCTCCCAGGACAGGGGCTACACCGGGGAGCTGTTTTTT.